These 19 T cell receptor beta chains share one sample of origin, sequenced in a study of cytomegalovirus exposure and HLA in healthy donors. The PCR used 60 Vbeta and 13 Jbeta primers. Produced via immunoSEQ multiplex PCR; TCRdb's table is partial and in-frame only. The sample has approximately 140,000 clones; around 75% are singletons. Sequencing was performed on PBMCs. All receptors come from a woman aged 18 to 35 in good health and CMV-seronegative.

In its sample, this clone was seen once. The rearrangement uses TRBV7-3 and TRBJ2-5, with TRBD2 matching 11 bases. V gave up 2 bases and J gave up 1 base; unmatched junction bases: 0. Germline assignment: CDR1 SGHTA and CDR2 FQGTGA. The CDR3 covers 15 residues. The CDR3 here is CASSLLAGGQETQYF. CDR3 DNA sequence: TGTGCCAGCAGCTTACTAGCGGGGGGCCAAGAGACCCAGTACTTC.

The rearrangement joins TRBV7-9 to TRBJ1-5; TRBD1 is a possible D gene (5 bases). Germline CDR1 and CDR2: SEHNR and FQNEAQ (reference sequence). V shed 5 bases and J shed 3 bases, with 14 bases lying between them. The CDR3 runs 15 residues. CDR3 coding DNA: TGTGCCAGCAGCCCGGGGGGTGGGGTCAATCAGCCCCAGCATTTT. Amino acid sequence: CASSPGGGVNQPQHF.

The rearrangement joins TRBV5-4 to TRBJ2-1; possible D gene TRBD2, 6 bases. The V and J ends lost 1 base and 6 bases respectively, with 17 bases between them. CDR1 SGHNT and CDR2 YYREEE come from the germline V gene (reference sequence). The CDR3 length is 16 residues. The CDR3 protein is CASSLLSISGSNEQFF. The CDR3 DNA reads as TGTGCCAGCAGCTTGCTTTCTATTAGCGGAAGCAATGAGCAGTTCTTC. Complete variable domain (other parts from reference TRBV5-4 and TRBJ2-1): ETGVTQSPTHLIKTRGQQVTLRCSSQSGHNTVSWYQQALGQGPQFIFQYYREEENGRGNFPPRFSGLQFPNYSSELNVNALELDDSALYLCASSLLSISGSNEQFFGPGTRLTVL.

V usage is TRBV4-2 and J usage is TRBJ2-1; D unclear. CDR1 and CDR2 from the germline V gene are LGHNA and YNFKEQ. CDR3 length: 17 amino acids. Trimming removed 1 base at V and 0 bases at J, with 13 bases between. The CDR3 loop reads CASSQAQIPSSYNEQFF. CDR3 DNA sequence: TGTGCCAGCAGCCAAGCCCAGATACCTAGCTCCTACAATGAGCAGTTCTTC.

This clone was detected a few times. CDR3 sequence: CASRTQGNTGELFF. CDR3 in DNA: TGTGCCAGCAGAACTCAGGGAAACACCGGGGAGCTGTTTTTT. The chain joins TRBV6-4 to TRBJ2-2; the D gene is possibly TRBD1 (5 bases). From germline, CDR1 is MRHNA and CDR2 SNTAGT. The CDR3 covers 14 residues. V was trimmed by 6 bases and J by 2 bases, leaving 10 bases between them.

This chain joins TRBV29-1 and TRBJ2-2; TRBD1 is a possible D gene (5 bases). The CDR3 has 16 amino acids. The germline gives CDR1 SQVTM, CDR2 ANQGSEA. V was clipped by 5 bases and J by 1 base, with 17 bases between them. The CDR3 region is CSVSLTGRKNTGELFF. CDR3 in DNA: TGCAGCGTTTCACTTACAGGACGGAAGAACACCGGGGAGCTGTTTTTT.

This sequence joins TRBV11-2 and TRBJ2-7, with TRBD1 identical over 8 bases. This CDR3 is built from 13 residues. V was pared by 6 bases and J by 5 bases, with 6 bases of the junction left unmatched. The germline V gene encodes CDR1 SGHAT and CDR2 FQNNGV. The CDR3 bases are TGTGCCAGCAGGCAGACAGGGGTGAACGAGCAGTACTTC. It specifies CASRQTGVNEQYF.

This clone has only a few counts. CDR3 residues: CASSNSNYGYTF. As DNA, the CDR3 is TGTGCCAGCAGCAACAGTAACTATGGCTACACCTTC. V is TRBV27 and J is TRBJ1-2; D is uncertain. This CDR3 comprises 12 residues. V lost 6 bases, J lost 1 base, and 6 bases lay in between. Germline values: CDR1 MNHEY, CDR2 SMNVEV (reference sequence).

The CDR3 DNA reads as TGTGCCAGTAGTATAGTGGGCCAGGAAAATTCACCCCTCCACTTT. It translates to CASSIVGQENSPLHF. The chain recombines TRBV19 with TRBJ1-6; D unresolved. CDR1 LNHDA and CDR2 SQIVND come from the germline V gene (reference sequence). V gave up 1 base and J gave up 7 bases, with 11 bases separating them. The CDR3 has 15 residues.

The chain employs TRBV5-4 and TRBJ2-5, with 8 positions matching TRBD1. The last part of the DNA fits TRBJ2-7 better; the J call may be wrong. This CDR3 comprises 15 residues. Germline V gene lookup returns CDR1 SGHNT and CDR2 YYREEE (reference sequence). The CDR3 here is CASSLAQGATYEQYF. The CDR3 coding sequence is TGTGCCAGCAGCTTGGCCCAGGGGGCAACCTACGAGCAGTACTTC.

V usage is TRBV29-1 and J usage is TRBJ2-3, with 8 bases lining up with TRBD2. From germline, CDR1 is SQVTM and CDR2 ANQGSEA. The CDR3 runs to 16 residues. Trimming took 7 bases from V and 1 from J; bases not matched to a gene: 13. Here the CDR3 DNA reads TGCAGCGCCCTCCGAGCGGGAGCCTGGGGCACAGATACGCAGTATTTT. As protein: CSALRAGAWGTDTQYF.

The rearrangement joins TRBV29-1 to TRBJ1-2, with TRBD1 matching over 7 bases. Trimming cost V 7 bases and J 6 bases; bases outside gene matches: 8. This CDR3 comprises 12 residues. CDR1 SQVTM and CDR2 ANQGSEA come from the germline V gene. CDR3 bases: TGCAGCGCCATGGACGACAGGGATGGCTACACCTTC. This translates into CSAMDDRDGYTF.

To note about this clone: This specimen includes other DNA sequences encoding the same CDR3. The CDR3 DNA sequence: TGCGCCAGCAGCTTCCGGGACAGTTATTACGAGCAGTACTTC. It is translated as CASSFRDSYYEQYF. This chain joins TRBV5-1 and TRBJ2-7; the match to TRBD1 covers 7 bases. The V gene's germline CDR1 is SGHRS and CDR2 YFSETQ. The CDR3 loop spans 14 amino acids. Trimming removed 2 bases from V and 4 bases from J; junction bases left unmatched: 6.

The chain is built from TRBV18 and TRBJ2-2, with D perhaps TRBD1 (7 bases). V gave up 0 bases and J gave up 2 bases, with 10 bases separating them. Germline CDR1 reads KGHSH; CDR2 reads LQKENI. The CDR3 loop spans 16 amino acids. CDR3 DNA sequence: TGTGCCAGCTCACCACCGCAGGGGGGTAACACCGGGGAGCTGTTTTTT. As protein: CASSPPQGGNTGELFF.

The chain carries TRBV6-6 and TRBJ1-5; D not resolved. CDR3 length: 16 residues. The ends were cut back, 3 bases at V and 2 bases at J, with 14 bases in the middle. Germline V gives CDR1 MNHNY, CDR2 SVGAGI (reference sequence). CDR3 sequence: CASSYSTRLGNQPQHF. The CDR3 nucleotides read TGTGCCAGCAGTTATTCGACGCGGTTGGGCAATCAGCCCCAGCATTTT.

This clone has a single count. V gene TRBV5-1 combines with J gene TRBJ1-2; 9 positions agree with TRBD1. Germline V gives CDR1 SGHRS, CDR2 YFSETQ. This CDR3 comprises 17 residues. J gave up 5 bases and V 4 bases, and 15 bases lay outside the gene matches. In nucleotides, the CDR3 is TGCGCCAGCAGCCCCCTGGACAGGGGAGGCCCTAGGTATGGCTACACCTTC. It translates to CASSPLDRGGPRYGYTF.

Here the CDR3 DNA reads TGTGCCAGCAGTTTCGACTCTTACGAGCAGTACTTC. This sequence encodes CASSFDSYEQYF. The J gene is TRBJ2-7, the V gene TRBV7-9; no clear D gene. The CDR3 spans 12 residues. The germline gives CDR1 SEHNR, CDR2 FQNEAQ (reference sequence). Trimming took off 6 bases at V and 4 bases at J, with 10 bases between the two ends.

This chain connects TRBV9 to TRBJ2-3; D is perhaps TRBD1 (6 bases). CDR3 length equals 16 residues. Germline CDR1 is SGDLS and CDR2 is YYNGEE. Trimming left V 0 bases short and J 1 base short, with 12 bases between. For the CDR3, the DNA is TGTGCCAGCAGCGTAGGGGGGCAGACTGGCACAGATACGCAGTATTTT. Translation gives CASSVGGQTGTDTQYF.

The chain uses TRBV12-5 and TRBJ2-2; D might be TRBD2 (5 bases). The CDR3 is 17 amino acids. The ends were cut back, 1 base at V and 0 bases at J, with 12 bases in the middle. The germline V gene encodes CDR1 LGHNT and CDR2 FRNRAP. The CDR3, as DNA: TGTGCTAGTGGTTTGGGTCGGGGAGCAGCGAACACCGGGGAGCTGTTTTTT. Translating it yields CASGLGRGAANTGELFF.